This T cell receptor (beta chain) was recorded in a study of CD8 T cells in Susac syndrome (dated by TCRdb to between 2018 and 2021). About the study as a whole: Whether CD8+ T cell activation and differentiation in Susac syndrome was antigen driven was tested using repertoire sequencing. On the study overall, not on this receptor specifically: The number of individuals in the TCR sequencing and HLA analysis was recognized as being relatively small.

RNA was extracted using the RNeasy kit, and roughly 0.5 to 1 ug of the RNA was reverse transcribed with random hexamers. The immunoSEQ multiplex PCR assay, which covers 54 Vbeta and 13 Jbeta segments, was used to amplify TCR beta CDR3 regions. PCR amplification bias was corrected by using a synthetic template baseline for primer optimization and computational correction. Under the source paper's analysis protocol: Reads were assigned to V, D and J genes according to IMGT and analyzed in immunoSEQ Analyzer, with only productive sequences retained. Clonality was computed as one minus Shannon entropy normalized by log2 of the number of productive unique sequences. For each patient and control, public and private clones were evaluated among the 100 most prevalent clones. A clone was defined as Susac-specific if it was absent from the healthy and MS cohorts, from roughly 980 published viral clones and from other ImmuneACCESS disease sequences. The public reads were reprocessed in TCRdb via fastp at Q25 and MiXCR, keeping in-frame beta chains. Merged by CDR3 protein, the rows form single entries marked with the most common genes and DNA. These V and J calls rely on TCRdb rather than the paper's analysis. The sample data list approximately 200,000 distinct CDR3 sequences, and approximately 95% of these were observed just once. The ten largest clonotypes hold approximately 0.082% of the sample.

The CDR3 runs 14 residues from the cysteine to the phenylalanine. Only CDR3 DNA remains: 42 bases, in frame from the first base. CDR1 and CDR2 were assigned from the germline V gene as LGHNT and FRNRAP. Deletion took 6 bases off V and 7 bases off J, with a span of 15 bases between the germline ends. On this clonotype: It has no known antigen specificity. No base quality values were provided; no much bigger clone lies one nucleotide off.

High-throughput TCR beta sequencing profiled peripheral blood CD8+ and CD4+ T cells from healthy donors, Susac syndrome patients and multiple sclerosis patients. Treatment-naive patients with stable or active relapsing-remitting disease fulfilling revised McDonald criteria were used as multiple sclerosis controls. CD8+ TEMRA cells were enriched by FACS, while bulk CD8+ and CD4+ T cells were purified by magnetic negative isolation. Blood was collected in EDTA tubes and processed within 24 hours, with PBMCs isolated through density gradient centrifugation. PBMCs intended for TCR sequencing were cryopreserved in liquid nitrogen and thawed later in a water bath at 37 degrees C. A purity of at least 90% was achieved for sorted or isolated CD4+, CD8+ and CD8+ TEMRA cells.

Sequences were obtained from CD4+ T cells from PBMCs. The source of this sequence is a human donor with multiple sclerosis. The V and J genes are TRBV12-5 and TRBJ2-2; no D segment can be confidently identified. The CDR3 region reads CASGPSQEIGELFF. The DNA sequence reads TGTGCTAGTGGCCCCAGCCAAGAGATCGGGGAGCTGTTTTTT.